This T cell receptor beta chain was retrieved from a study of PD-L1 blockade in urothelial cancer. Germline V gene data show CDR1 as MGHRA and CDR2 as YSYEKL. The CDR3 is made up of 17 amino acids. The trim removed 3 bases at V and 0 bases at J, leaving 5 bases unmatched. Profiled with immunoSEQ multiplex PCR; TCRdb holds only in-frame clones, not every one. The data contain more than 45,000 clones, more than 65% of them singletons. This specimen was PBMCs, taken around atezolizumab (anti-PD-L1) treatment. This clonotype originated in a man between 65 and 79 years old with urothelial cancer. The chain is built from TRBV4-1 and TRBJ2-2; 9 bases are shared with TRBD2. This chain's CDR3 is CASSQSGLAPNTGELFF. CDR3 DNA: TGCGCCAGCAGCCAGAGCGGACTAGCGCCGAACACCGGGGAGCTGTTTTTT.